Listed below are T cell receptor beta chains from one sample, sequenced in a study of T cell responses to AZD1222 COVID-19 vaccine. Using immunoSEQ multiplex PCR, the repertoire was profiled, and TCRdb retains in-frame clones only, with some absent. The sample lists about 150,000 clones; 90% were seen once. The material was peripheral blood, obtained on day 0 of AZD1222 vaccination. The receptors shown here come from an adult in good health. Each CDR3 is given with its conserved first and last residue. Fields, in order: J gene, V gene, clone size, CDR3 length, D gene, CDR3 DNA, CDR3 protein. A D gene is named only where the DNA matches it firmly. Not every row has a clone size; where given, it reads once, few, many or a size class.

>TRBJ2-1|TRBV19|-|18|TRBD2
TGTGCCAGTCTATCCAGCGGGAGCCCTTGGGGATCCTACAATGAGCAGTTCTTC
CASLSSGSPWGSYNEQFF
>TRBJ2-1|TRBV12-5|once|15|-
TGTGCTAGTGCCGTGGGGGCTAGTGCCTACAATGAGCAGTTCTTC
CASAVGASAYNEQFF
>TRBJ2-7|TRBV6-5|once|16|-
TGTGCCAGCAGTTACCGGACGGGCTCCCCTACGGACGAGCAGTACTTC
CASSYRTGSPTDEQYF
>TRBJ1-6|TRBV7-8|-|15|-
TGTGCCAGCAGCCTAGACGGCGACTATAATTCACCCCTCCACTTT
CASSLDGDYNSPLHF
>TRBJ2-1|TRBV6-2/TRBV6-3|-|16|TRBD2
TGTGCCAGCAGTGGTCGGACTAGCGGGAGTGACAATGAGCAGTTCTTC
CASSGRTSGSDNEQFF
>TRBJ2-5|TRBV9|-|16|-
TGTGCCAGCAGCCCGGAGCGGGTCCGGTCCAAAGAGACCCAGTACTTC
CASSPERVRSKETQYF
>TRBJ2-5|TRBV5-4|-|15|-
TGTGCCAGCAGCTTGGATCGTCTAGCGAAAGAGACCCAGTACTTC
CASSLDRLAKETQYF
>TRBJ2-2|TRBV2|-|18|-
TGTGCCAGCAGTGATCCCTTCGCTGCGGAGACGAACACCGGGGAGCTGTTTTTT
CASSDPFAAETNTGELFF
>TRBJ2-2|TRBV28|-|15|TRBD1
TGTGCCAGCAGTCAGGACAGGGCGAACACCGGGGAGCTGTTTTTT
CASSQDRANTGELFF
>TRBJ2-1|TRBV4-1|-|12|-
TGCGCCAGCAGCCTTACCAGCAGTGAGCAGTTCTTC
CASSLTSSEQFF
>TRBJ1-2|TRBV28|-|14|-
TGTGCCAGCAGCCCCCGACATATAAACTATGGCTACACCTTC
CASSPRHINYGYTF
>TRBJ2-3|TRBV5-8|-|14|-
TGTGCCAGCAGCTTGGGGGGGAGTCCAGATACGCAGTATTTT
CASSLGGSPDTQYF
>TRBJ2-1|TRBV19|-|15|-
TGTGCCAGTAGAGTTCAGGACTCGACCTACAATGAGCAGTTCTTC
CASRVQDSTYNEQFF
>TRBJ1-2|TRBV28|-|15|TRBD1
TGTGCCAGCGCACCCTCGACAGGGGCTAACTATGGCTACACCTTC
CASAPSTGANYGYTF
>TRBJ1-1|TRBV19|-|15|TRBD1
TGTGCCAGTACCAGACAGGGGGCGAAGGGCACTGAAGCTTTCTTT
CASTRQGAKGTEAFF
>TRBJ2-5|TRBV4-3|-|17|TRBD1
TGCGCCAGCAGCCAAGATCTCGGACAGGGCTTGGAGGAGACCCAGTACTTC
CASSQDLGQGLEETQYF
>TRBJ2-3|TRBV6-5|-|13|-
TGTGCCAGCAGCCTTGATATTATTGATACGCAGTATTTT
CASSLDIIDTQYF
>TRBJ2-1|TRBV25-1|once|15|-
TGTGCCAGCAGTGCCCGGGGCAGCTCCTACAATGAGCAGTTCTTC
CASSARGSSYNEQFF
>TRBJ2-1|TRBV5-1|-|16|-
TGCGCCAGCAGCAGAAGACCAGGGGTCGCCTACAATGAGCAGTTCTTC
CASSRRPGVAYNEQFF
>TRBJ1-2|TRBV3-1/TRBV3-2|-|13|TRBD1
TGTGCCAGCAGCCCCACCGGGACAGGAGCACGGACCTTC
CASSPTGTGARTF
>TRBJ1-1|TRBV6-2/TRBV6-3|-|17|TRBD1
TGTGCCAGCAGTTCCACGTCCGCCGGGACAGGGGGCTTTTGGGCTTTCTTT
CASSSTSAGTGGFWAFF
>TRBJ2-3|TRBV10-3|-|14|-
TGTGCCTGCTCGGCGGACGCCTTCACAGATACGCAGTATTTT
CACSADAFTDTQYF
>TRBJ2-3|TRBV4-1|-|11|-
TGCGCCAGCAGGGGGACAGATACGCAGTATTTT
CASRGTDTQYF
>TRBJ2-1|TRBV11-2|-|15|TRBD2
TGTGCCAGCAGAACACTAGCGGGAACAACAAATGAGCAGTTCTTC
CASRTLAGTTNEQFF
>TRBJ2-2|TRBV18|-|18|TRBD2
TGTGCCAGCTTTCCCGGACTAGCGGGGGGCCTGAACGCCGGGGAGCTGTTTTTT
CASFPGLAGGLNAGELFF
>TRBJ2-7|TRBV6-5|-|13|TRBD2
TGTGCCAGCAGTTACTCTGGGACTAGCGGGTTTACCTTC
CASSYSGTSGFTF
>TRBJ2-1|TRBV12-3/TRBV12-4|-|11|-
TGTGCCAGCAGTTTGTCAAATGAGCAGTTCTTC
CASSLSNEQFF
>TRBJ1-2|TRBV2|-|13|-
TGTGCCAGCAGTCAAGAATCTAACTATGGCTACACCTTC
CASSQESNYGYTF
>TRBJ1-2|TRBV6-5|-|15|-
TGTGCCAGCAGTTACTCGGTGGGGGGAGGCTATGGCTACACCTTC
CASSYSVGGGYGYTF
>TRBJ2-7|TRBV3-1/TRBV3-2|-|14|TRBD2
TGTGCCAGCAGCCATAGGACTAGTCTTAGCGAGCAGTACTTC
CASSHRTSLSEQYF
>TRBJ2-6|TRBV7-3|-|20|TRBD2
TGTGCCAGCAGCTCTCGGACTAGCGGGGGCAAACGATCTGGGGCCAACGTCCTGACTTTC
CASSSRTSGGKRSGANVLTF
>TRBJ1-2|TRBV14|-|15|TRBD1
TGTGCCAGCAGCGCAACCCAGGGGGCGGCCTATGGCTACACCTTC
CASSATQGAAYGYTF
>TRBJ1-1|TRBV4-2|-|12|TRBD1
TGTGCCAGCAGCCAAGTACAGGGGGGTGCTTTCTTT
CASSQVQGGAFF
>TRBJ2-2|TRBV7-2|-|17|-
TGTGCCAGCAGCTTACGAGGGTACCAATCGAACACCGGGGAGCTGTTTTTT
CASSLRGYQSNTGELFF
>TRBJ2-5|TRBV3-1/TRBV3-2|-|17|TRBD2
TGTGCCAGCAGCGAAAGACTAGCGGGAAGGAACCAAGAGACCCAGTACTTC
CASSERLAGRNQETQYF
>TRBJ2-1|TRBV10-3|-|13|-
TGTGCCATTGCCGGGACTTCCTACGGTGAGCAGTTCTTC
CAIAGTSYGEQFF
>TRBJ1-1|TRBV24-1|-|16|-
TGTGCCACCAACATCGGACAGAGGCCTATGAACACTGAAGCTTTCTTT
CATNIGQRPMNTEAFF
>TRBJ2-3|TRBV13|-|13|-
TGTGCCAGCAGCCCCCCGTCCACAGATACGCAGTATTTT
CASSPPSTDTQYF
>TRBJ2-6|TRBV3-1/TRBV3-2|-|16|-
TGTGCCAGCAGCCAAGGTTGGGGTTCTGGGGCCAACGTCCTGACTTTC
CASSQGWGSGANVLTF
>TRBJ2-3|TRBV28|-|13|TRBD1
TGTGCCAGCAGTCCTCATCAGGGGGCCGCGCAGTATTTT
CASSPHQGAAQYF
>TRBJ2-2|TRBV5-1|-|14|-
TGCGCCAGCAGCTTCAGGGACCCCGGCGGGGAGCTGTTTTTT
CASSFRDPGGELFF